The next 23 T cell receptor beta chains were all read from a single sample in a study of T cell responses to AZD1222 COVID-19 vaccine. Assay: immunoSEQ multiplex PCR; the TCRdb copy retains only in-frame clones and omits some. The repertoire holds fewer than 150,000 clones, with approximately 88% as singletons. Sample: peripheral blood, taken 28 days after the second AZD1222 dose. The receptors here all came from an adult who received the AZD1222 COVID-19 vaccine.

V and J are TRBV11-2 and TRBJ1-5; D might be TRBD1 (5 bases). Germline CDR1 SGHAT, CDR2 FQNNGV. The CDR3 length is 17 residues. Trimming shortened V by 4 bases and J by 3 bases, and 19 bases separated the two germline ends. The CDR3 loop reads CASSYRGGGRDNQPQHF. The CDR3 bases are TGTGCCAGCAGCTACCGGGGGGGAGGGAGAGACAATCAGCCCCAGCATTTT.

The chain uses TRBV10-1 and TRBJ2-5; D gene uncertain. The CDR3 spans 13 residues. The V gene lost 2 bases and the J gene lost 9 bases, with 13 bases spanning the gap. The V gene's germline CDR1 is WNHNN and CDR2 SYGVQD (reference sequence). The CDR3 loop is CASSESILGAQYF. CDR3 nucleotide sequence: TGCGCCAGCAGTGAGAGTATCCTCGGCGCCCAGTACTTC.

This clone came up once. The chain combines TRBV5-1 with TRBJ2-7; TRBD2 matches 8 bases. This CDR3 comprises 14 residues. The germline V gene encodes CDR1 SGHRS and CDR2 YFSETQ. The junction had 2 bases not matched to a gene; V was cut back by 3 bases and J by 0 bases. CDR3 nucleotide sequence: TGCGCCAGCAGCTGGGCGGGAGGCTCCTACGAGCAGTACTTC. It yields the protein CASSWAGGSYEQYF.

This clone was seen only a few times. The chain employs TRBV5-6 and TRBJ2-4; no clear D. V gave up 4 bases and J gave up 5 bases, with 10 bases separating them. Germline assignment: CDR1 SGHDT and CDR2 YYEEEE. This CDR3 is 13 amino acids long. The CDR3 DNA reads as TGTGCCAGCAGCGCCTCGTTGGAAAACATTCAGTACTTC. Translated, it gives CASSASLENIQYF.

The genes are TRBV5-8 and TRBJ2-1; D ambiguous. The germline V gene encodes CDR1 SGHTS and CDR2 YDEGEE. This CDR3 has 15 amino acids. V was pared by 2 bases and J by 5 bases, with 14 bases between. CDR3 coding DNA: TGTGCCAGCAGCTTAACAGCAGGACCAAACAATGAGCAGTTCTTC. This sequence encodes CASSLTAGPNNEQFF. The full variable domain, completed using reference TRBV5-8 and TRBJ2-1, is EAGVTQSPTHLIKTRGQQATLRCSPISGHTSVYWYQQALGLGLQFLLWYDEGEERNRGNFPPRFSGRQFPNYSSELNVNALELEDSALYLCASSLTAGPNNEQFFGPGTRLTVL.

The CDR3 spells CASSSRQIVYGYTF. Here the CDR3 DNA reads TGTGCCAGCAGCTCCAGACAGATTGTCTATGGCTACACCTTC. V usage is TRBV7-2 and J usage is TRBJ1-2; D is perhaps TRBD1 (5 bases). The V end was cut by 4 bases, the J end by 4 bases, with 13 bases between. Germline CDR1 reads SGHTA; CDR2 reads FQGNSA. The CDR3 covers 14 residues.

This clone showed up just a few times. The V and J genes are TRBV7-9 and TRBJ2-2, with 7 bases fitting TRBD1. The CDR3 is made up of 16 amino acids. Germline CDR1 is SEHNR and CDR2 is FQNEAQ (reference sequence). V was clipped by 5 bases and J by 3 bases; unmatched bases: 9. The CDR3 DNA reads TGTGCCAGCAGCCCTACAACGACAGGGTACACCGGGGAGCTGTTTTTT. It is translated as CASSPTTTGYTGELFF.

The chain is built from TRBV9 and TRBJ1-1; D remains unclear. This CDR3 region has 14 residues. V lost 4 bases and J 3 bases, leaving 13 bases between the germline ends. Germline values: CDR1 SGDLS, CDR2 YYNGEE. DNA of the CDR3: TGTGCCAGCAGCTCTGGACTTTCGGACACTGAAGCTTTCTTT. Amino acids: CASSSGLSDTEAFF.

A single count supports this clone. The chain employs TRBV9 and TRBJ2-1; D may be TRBD2 (5 bases). V was clipped by 5 bases and J by 7 bases, with 16 bases between them. Germline values: CDR1 SGDLS, CDR2 YYNGEE. The CDR3 has 14 amino acids. The CDR3 nucleotides read TGTGCCAGCAGTAAACTAGGGTCAAGTAATGAGCAGTTCTTC. Its protein is CASSKLGSSNEQFF. The whole variable domain, remainder taken from reference TRBV9 and TRBJ2-1, is DSGVTQTPKHLITATGQRVTLRCSPRSGDLSVYWYQQSLDQGLQFLIQYYNGEERAKGNILERFSAQQFPDLHSELNLSSLELGDSALYFCASSKLGSSNEQFFGPGTRLTVL.

The chain recombines TRBV6-5 with TRBJ2-7; D is possibly TRBD1 (5 bases). This CDR3 has 13 amino acids. V was pared by 5 bases and J by 2 bases, with 10 bases between. Per germline, CDR1 MNHEY and CDR2 SVGAGI. CDR3 DNA: TGTGCCAGCAGTAAGGGGTTCCCCTACGAGCAGTACTTC. This gives the protein CASSKGFPYEQYF.

The genes are TRBV10-3 and TRBJ2-7; D might be TRBD1 (6 bases). This CDR3 has 13 amino acids. With 7 bases removed from V and 0 bases from J, the gap between germline ends came to 10 bases. The germline V gene has CDR1 ENHRY and CDR2 SYGVKD. The CDR3 loop is CAIKEGGSYEQYF. DNA of the CDR3: TGTGCCATCAAAGAAGGGGGCTCCTACGAGCAGTACTTC.

On this clone: The junction shows a germline mismatch at one end, possibly a read error. This chain uses TRBV27 with TRBJ2-3; D not certain. CDR1 is MNHEY and CDR2 is SMNVEV in the germline V gene (reference sequence). The CDR3 is 15 amino acids. The DNA for the CDR3 is TGTGTCAGCAGTTCCGGTACTACTAGCACAGATACGCAGTATTTT. The encoded protein is CVSSSGTTSTDTQYF.

J is TRBJ1-5 and V is TRBV6-1; unclear D gene. The V gene lost 1 base and the J gene lost 0 bases, with 13 bases spanning the gap. Germline V gene lookup returns CDR1 MNHNS and CDR2 SASEGT. The CDR3 runs to 17 residues. CDR3: CASSEGRSLNSNQPQHF. In DNA, the CDR3 is TGTGCCAGCAGTGAAGGTCGGAGTCTAAATAGCAATCAGCCCCAGCATTTT.

This clone was recorded only once. V is TRBV6-2 or TRBV6-3 and J is TRBJ2-7, with D unclear. The V end lost 0 bases, the J end lost 6 bases, and 9 bases lay between the germline ends. CDR3 size: 13 residues. Germline V lookup: CDR1 MNHEY, CDR2 SVGEGT. In DNA form, the CDR3 reads TGTGCCAGCAGTTACTCGCGCCGAACCGAGCAGTACTTC. Amino acid sequence: CASSYSRRTEQYF.

The chain links TRBV4-1 to TRBJ1-2; D unclear. The CDR3 is 12 amino acids. V dropped 0 bases and J dropped 8 bases, with 7 bases sitting between them. Germline loops: CDR1 MGHRA, CDR2 YSYEKL. DNA for the CDR3: TGCGCCAGCAGCCAAGACCAGTACGGCTACACCTTC. Amino acids: CASSQDQYGYTF.

V usage is TRBV2 and J usage is TRBJ1-1; D remains ambiguous. This CDR3 comprises 14 residues. Trimming shortened V by 6 bases and J by 5 bases, and 16 bases separated the two germline ends. Germline V gene data show CDR1 as SNHLY and CDR2 as FYNNEI. The CDR3 nucleotides read TGTGCCAGCAGAGGAGCGGGTAGTACTACTGAAGCTTTCTTT. This encodes CASRGAGSTTEAFF.

The chain links TRBV15 to TRBJ2-3; 15 bases are a match to TRBD2. The CDR3 covers 18 residues. With 0 bases clipped from V and 3 bases from J, the junction kept 4 bases outside the gene matches. The germline gives CDR1 LNHNV, CDR2 YYDKDF (reference sequence). The CDR3 here is CATSRDSGTSGGTDTQYF. CDR3 coding DNA: TGTGCCACCAGCAGAGATTCCGGGACTAGCGGGGGGACAGATACGCAGTATTTT. Together with reference TRBV15 and TRBJ2-3, the CDR3 gives the full variable domain: DAMVIQNPRYQVTQFGKPVTLSCSQTLNHNVMYWYQQKSSQAPKLLFHYYDKDFNNEADTPDNFQSRRPNTSFCFLDIRSPGLGDTAMYLCATSRDSGTSGGTDTQYFGPGTRLTVL.

V usage is TRBV3-1 (or the pseudogene TRBV3-2) and J usage is TRBJ1-3, with a tentative D call TRBD1 (6 bases). Trimming removed 4 bases at V and 3 bases at J, with 13 bases between. The CDR3 loop spans 15 amino acids. Looked up from germline, CDR1 is LGHDT and CDR2 is YNNKEL (reference sequence). This chain's CDR3 is CASSPQGEGGNTIYF. In DNA, the CDR3 is TGTGCCAGCAGCCCACAGGGAGAAGGTGGAAACACCATATATTTT.

This clone was detected only once. This chain links TRBV2 with TRBJ1-1; D perhaps matches TRBD1 (5 bases). V was pared by 6 bases and J by 8 bases, with 16 bases between. Per the germline V gene, CDR1 is SNHLY and CDR2 is FYNNEI. CDR3 length: 13 residues. The CDR3 DNA reads TGTGCCAGCAGGAGCCTTGAGGGGCAAGAAGCTTTCTTT. Amino acid sequence: CASRSLEGQEAFF.

The chain carries TRBV18 and TRBJ1-1; no clear D gene. The V gene lost 2 bases and the J gene lost 0 bases, with 4 bases spanning the gap. Germline V CDR1 and CDR2: KGHSH, LQKENI. This CDR3 has 13 residues. CDR3 in DNA: TGTGCCAGCTCACCAACAGTGAACACTGAAGCTTTCTTT. Residues: CASSPTVNTEAFF.

This sequence joins TRBV29-1 and TRBJ2-5; TRBD2 matches 16 bases. The V and J ends lost 2 bases and 3 bases, in that order; junction bases with no gene match: 9. The length of the CDR3 is 18 residues. Germline V gene lookup returns CDR1 SQVTM and CDR2 ANQGSEA. CDR3 protein: CSVELGTSGGAWKETQYF. The CDR3 nucleotides are TGCAGCGTTGAACTGGGGACTAGCGGGGGGGCTTGGAAAGAGACCCAGTACTTC.

The rearrangement joins TRBV12-3 or TRBV12-4 to TRBJ1-2, with D tentatively TRBD1 (6 bases). The CDR3 has 12 residues. The germline V and J ends were trimmed by 6 bases and 4 bases, with 9 bases remaining between them. CDR3 in amino acids: CASSTGIYGYTF. The CDR3 DNA is TGTGCCAGCAGCACAGGGATCTATGGCTACACCTTC.

In its sample, this clone was seen a few times. This sequence joins TRBV7-9 and TRBJ1-1; the D is unclear. Looked up from germline, CDR1 is SEHNR and CDR2 is FQNEAQ (reference sequence). CDR3 length: 15 amino acids. V lost 5 bases and J 2 bases, leaving 15 bases between the germline ends. CDR3 residues: CASSPQVRTNTEAFF. CDR3 DNA: TGTGCCAGCAGCCCCCAGGTGCGGACCAACACTGAAGCTTTCTTT.